This T cell receptor (beta chain) derives from a study of T cell responses to AZD1222 COVID-19 vaccine. As to this clone: As yet, its antigen is unknown.

Study conclusions and caveats: The donor cohort was predominantly white British with a female majority, and clonal diversity may have been underestimated. Without day 14 samples, only post-peak T cell repertoires were studied.

This CDR3 spans 17 amino acids. Per the germline V gene, CDR1 is LNHDA and CDR2 is SQIVND (reference sequence). V dropped 4 bases and J dropped 2 bases, with 21 bases sitting between them. Doses given second, at about 4 or about 12 weeks, were pooled. Assay used: immunoSEQ multiplex PCR; TCRdb lists only in-frame clones, some missing. There are approximately 150,000 clones in the sample; around 84% occur only once, and less than 6% lies in the top ten. The sample here was peripheral blood, taken 28 days after the second AZD1222 dose. This sequence was found in an adult who received the AZD1222 COVID-19 vaccine. The chain uses TRBV19 and TRBJ2-7, with D perhaps being TRBD1 or TRBD2 (5 bases each). This CDR3 reads CASSRGPMRASTYEQYF. CDR3 coding DNA: TGTGCCAGTAGTAGGGGACCCATGAGGGCCTCCACCTACGAGCAGTACTTC.